This TCR beta chain is drawn from a study of blood T cells in healthy people across ages. There were at least 5 micrograms of total RNA extracted from every sample. This CDR3 contains 16 residues. Per germline, CDR1 SEHNR and CDR2 FQNEAQ (reference sequence). Trimming stripped 0 bases from V and 7 bases from J, with 13 bases between. The use of a sample-barcoded 5' primer and a J-beta primer mix characterized a second PCR of roughly 7 to 12 cycles. TCRdb independently ran MiXCR on the 5' RACE reads; one entry per CDR3 protein. The table has 600,000 or so distinct CDR3 sequences, about 30% seen once. The clonotype was recovered from an elderly woman in good health. V is TRBV7-9 and J is TRBJ1-6; D perhaps matches TRBD1 (6 bases). Source material: blood. CDR3 nucleotide sequence: TGTGCCAGCAGCTTAGCGGCGGGGGCCGGGAATTCACCCCTCCACTTT. Residues: CASSLAAGAGNSPLHF.